The 31 T cell receptor beta chains listed next were all sequenced from one sample in a study of blood T cell repertoires in COVID-19. Sequenced by immunoSEQ multiplex PCR; TCRdb stores in-frame clones only, minus some. The table lists 250,000 to 300,000 clones, approximately 90% of them singletons. Sequenced sample: PBMCs or T cells enriched from blood (not recorded which). Receptor source: a woman aged 40 to 49 with acute COVID-19.

The genes are TRBV19 and TRBJ1-1; 8 bases fit TRBD1. The CDR3 contains 15 residues. After removal of 5 bases from V and 4 bases from J, the junction contained 9 bases not matched to a gene. Germline lookup yields CDR1 LNHDA and CDR2 SQIVND (reference sequence). CDR3 sequence (DNA): TGTGCCAGTAGTGCCCGGACAGGGTTGAGCACTGAAGCTTTCTTT. The encoded protein is CASSARTGLSTEAFF.

This rearrangement joins TRBV27 to TRBJ1-2; D ambiguous. Trimming pared 6 bases from V and 4 bases from J, leaving 18 bases between. CDR3 length: 15 residues. Germline CDR1 is MNHEY and CDR2 is SMNVEV (reference sequence). CDR3 region: CASSPLREKLYGYTF. CDR3 bases: TGTGCCAGCAGCCCGCTCCGGGAGAAACTCTATGGCTACACCTTC.

The genes are TRBV10-2 and TRBJ2-7; D remains unclear. With 0 bases removed from V and 7 bases from J, the gap between germline ends came to 10 bases. CDR3 length: 13 residues. Germline loops: CDR1 WSHSY, CDR2 SAAADI. For the CDR3, the DNA is TGCGCCAGCAGTGAGTCCACGACTCGTGAGCAGTACTTC. Translating gives CASSESTTREQYF.

The chain uses TRBV7-8 and TRBJ1-1, with D maybe TRBD1 (6 bases). Germline assignment: CDR1 SGHVS and CDR2 FQNEAQ. Deletions cut 5 bases from V and 2 bases from J, with 12 bases between. This CDR3 has 14 amino acids. The CDR3 DNA sequence: TGTGCCAGCAGCCGTACAGGGAGAAACACTGAAGCTTTCTTT. Translated, it gives CASSRTGRNTEAFF.

V usage is TRBV6-5 and J usage is TRBJ1-2, with 7 positions matching TRBD1. This CDR3 spans 13 amino acids. V dropped 8 bases and J dropped 5; count of bases not matched to a gene: 8. Germline lookup yields CDR1 MNHEY and CDR2 SVGAGI. The CDR3 here is CASGTAQGYGYTF. The CDR3 DNA reads as TGTGCCAGCGGGACAGCCCAGGGGTATGGCTACACCTTC.

The rearrangement links TRBV5-1 to TRBJ1-3, with D unclear. In germline, CDR1 is SGHRS, CDR2 YFSETQ. Trimming took 0 bases from V and 0 from J, leaving 7 bases between them. The CDR3 length is 15 residues. CDR3 nucleotides: TGCGCCAGCAGCTTGGACAGCGGCTCTGGAAACACCATATATTTT. Translated: CASSLDSGSGNTIYF.

The chain combines TRBV6-2 or TRBV6-3 with TRBJ2-3; D is possibly TRBD2 (6 bases). CDR1 is MNHEY and CDR2 is SVGEGT in the germline V gene. Trimming shortened V by 2 bases and J by 8 bases, and 11 bases separated the two germline ends. The CDR3 sequence is 13 residues long. This chain's CDR3 is CASSYGDSSTQYF. CDR3 DNA sequence: TGTGCCAGCAGTTACGGGGACTCTTCTACGCAGTATTTT.

The chain carries TRBV11-2 and TRBJ2-3, with a possible D match to TRBD2 (6 bases). CDR3 length: 16 residues. Germline CDR1 SGHAT, CDR2 FQNNGV. The V gene lost 7 bases and the J gene lost 1 base, with 18 bases spanning the gap. The CDR3 spells CASTPGGRSRTDTQYF. The CDR3 DNA reads as TGTGCCAGCACCCCCGGGGGTCGGTCCCGCACAGATACGCAGTATTTT.

The chain links TRBV20-1 to TRBJ1-2; D uncertain. Germline values: CDR1 DFQATT, CDR2 SNEGSKA (reference sequence). The CDR3 covers 11 residues. V shed 6 bases and J shed 5 bases, with 10 bases lying between them. In DNA form, the CDR3 reads TGCAGTGCCGTATTTGAGTATGGCTACACCTTC. Protein sequence: CSAVFEYGYTF.

The gene calls are TRBV10-3 and TRBJ1-2; 7 bases line up with TRBD1. The CDR3 runs 14 residues. Germline CDR1 and CDR2: ENHRY and SYGVKD. V lost 8 bases and J lost 3; bases outside the gene matches: 9. The CDR3 sequence: CAISLNTGDYGYTF. In DNA form, the CDR3 reads TGTGCCATCTCACTAAACACAGGGGACTATGGCTACACCTTC.

The genes are TRBV6-6 and TRBJ2-7, with 8 bases fitting TRBD1. Germline loops: CDR1 MNHNY, CDR2 SVGAGI (reference sequence). The V segment lost 5 bases and the J segment 3 bases; nucleotides outside the gene matches: 15. This CDR3 spans 17 amino acids. CDR3 nucleotide sequence: TGTGCCAGCAGTCGTCAGGGGGCAGGGGGGTTAAGCTACGAGCAGTACTTC. It yields the protein CASSRQGAGGLSYEQYF.

The CDR3 here is CASSFGFDTEAFF. The CDR3 nucleotides are TGCGCCAGCAGCTTCGGTTTTGACACTGAAGCTTTCTTT. V and J are TRBV5-1 and TRBJ1-1; D remains ambiguous. This CDR3 spans 13 amino acids. V lost 2 bases to trimming and J lost 3 bases, with 8 bases between them. Germline V CDR1 and CDR2: SGHRS, YFSETQ.

This clone was counted a single time. This sequence joins TRBV5-6 and TRBJ2-1; tentatively, D is TRBD1 (5 bases). Trimming left V 0 bases short and J 2 bases short, with 12 bases between. This CDR3 spans 16 amino acids. CDR1 and CDR2 (germline): SGHDT, YYEEEE. The CDR3 sequence: CASSLVGQATYNEQFF. DNA of the CDR3: TGTGCCAGCAGCTTGGTGGGGCAGGCGACCTACAATGAGCAGTTCTTC.

V and J are TRBV24-1 and TRBJ2-2; D is undetermined. The V end lost 3 bases, the J end lost 6 bases, and 13 bases lay between the germline ends. From germline, CDR1 is KGHDR and CDR2 SFDVKD. The CDR3 runs 15 residues. The CDR3 loop is CATSDIFGFPGELFF. Written as DNA, the CDR3 is TGTGCCACCAGTGATATTTTCGGGTTTCCCGGGGAGCTGTTTTTT.

CDR3 in amino acids: CASSLSRLAGNYQETQYF. CDR3 nucleotide sequence: TGCGCCAGCAGCTTGTCCCGACTAGCGGGGAACTACCAAGAGACCCAGTACTTC. The chain uses TRBV5-1 and TRBJ2-5, with 11 bases that match TRBD2. J gave up 0 bases and V 1 base, and 8 bases lay outside the gene matches. The CDR3 extends over 18 amino acids. CDR1 is SGHRS, CDR2 YFSETQ, per germline.

The rearrangement links TRBV12-5 to TRBJ2-1; 9 nucleotides agree with TRBD2. The CDR3 consists of 16 residues. Germline-derived CDR1 and CDR2 are LGHNT and FRNRAP. The J segment lost 10 bases and the V segment lost 0 bases, leaving 10 bases of the junction unmatched. CDR3 amino acids: CASGLVGGGRAREQFF. The CDR3 bases are TGTGCTAGTGGTTTGGTAGGCGGCGGGAGGGCGAGGGAGCAGTTCTTC.

This chain connects TRBV11-3 to TRBJ2-1; 7 bases map to TRBD2. CDR1 and CDR2 from the germline V gene are SGHNT and YENEEA. The CDR3 runs 16 residues. V gave up 5 bases and J gave up 8 bases; unmatched junction bases: 15. CDR3 amino acids: CASSPEGGRVSHEQFF. Here the CDR3 DNA reads TGTGCCAGCAGCCCAGAGGGCGGGAGAGTTTCCCATGAGCAGTTCTTC.

This clone was seen just once. The CDR3: CASSKSPGQSNQPQHF. Here the CDR3 DNA reads TGTGCCAGCAGTAAATCTCCGGGACAGTCCAATCAGCCCCAGCATTTT. The V call is TRBV28, the J call TRBJ1-5, with 7 bases matching TRBD1. The J segment lost 3 bases and the V segment lost 5 bases, leaving 10 bases of the junction unmatched. CDR3 length equals 16 residues. CDR1 MDHEN and CDR2 SYDVKM come from the germline V gene.

The chain's CDR3 is CATSRERLVYEQYF. The CDR3 coding sequence is TGTGCCACCAGCAGAGAAAGGCTAGTCTACGAGCAGTACTTC. The chain recombines TRBV15 with TRBJ2-7; D remains unclear. Germline V gene lookup returns CDR1 LNHNV and CDR2 YYDKDF (reference sequence). The length of the CDR3 is 14 residues. Trimming took off 0 bases at V and 3 bases at J, with 9 bases between the two ends.

The chain joins TRBV27 to TRBJ2-1, with D perhaps matching TRBD2 (6 bases). The CDR3 loop spans 15 amino acids. V lost 1 base and J lost 2, with 9 bases in between. The germline V gene has CDR1 MNHEY and CDR2 SMNVEV (reference sequence). The CDR3 spells CASSLWPSAYNEQFF. The CDR3, as DNA: TGTGCCAGCAGTTTATGGCCTAGCGCCTACAATGAGCAGTTCTTC.

The chain has TRBV7-3 and TRBJ2-5; tentatively, D is TRBD2 (5 bases). V dropped 10 bases and J dropped 5 bases, with 23 bases sitting between them. This CDR3 region has 15 residues. Germline CDR1 and CDR2: SGHTA and FQGTGA. The CDR3 sequence is CATPARAYERETQYF. The CDR3 coding sequence is TGTGCCACCCCAGCGCGGGCATACGAACGGGAGACCCAGTACTTC.

The V and J genes are TRBV7-9 and TRBJ1-1; no definite D call. Germline V lookup: CDR1 SEHNR, CDR2 FQNEAQ (reference sequence). The CDR3 spans 14 residues. V was cut by 5 bases and J by 0 bases, with 10 bases left in between. This CDR3 is CASSPGRVNTEAFF. For the CDR3, the DNA is TGTGCCAGCAGCCCTGGGAGGGTGAACACTGAAGCTTTCTTT.

V is TRBV7-8 and J is TRBJ1-5; 11 positions agree with TRBD1. Unmatched junction bases numbered 16, after V lost 5 bases and J lost 7 bases. The CDR3 sequence is 18 residues long. Germline V gene sequence: CDR1 SGHVS, CDR2 FQNEAQ. The CDR3 spells CASSLISGQGGGRQPQHF. CDR3 DNA sequence: TGTGCCAGCAGCCTGATTTCGGGACAGGGGGGAGGCCGACAGCCCCAGCATTTT.

On this clone: At the DNA level, this CDR3 is encoded by other sequences in the same sample as well. The chain carries TRBV19 and TRBJ1-5; D gene uncertain. V lost 0 bases to trimming and J lost 7 bases, with 7 bases between them. CDR3 size: 13 residues. Germline V gene sequence: CDR1 LNHDA, CDR2 SQIVND (reference sequence). Written as DNA, the CDR3 is TGTGCCAGTAGTATAGATCGAGGACAGCCCCAGCATTTT. Translation: CASSIDRGQPQHF.

This chain connects TRBV9 to TRBJ2-3; the match to TRBD2 covers 13 bases. This CDR3 comprises 17 residues. CDR1 and CDR2 from the germline V gene are SGDLS and YYNGEE. Trimming cost V 4 bases and J 3 bases; bases outside gene matches: 8. The CDR3 nucleotides are TGTGCCAGCAGCCCTAGGACTAGCGGGGGCGGGACAGATACGCAGTATTTT. Amino acid sequence: CASSPRTSGGGTDTQYF.

This chain joins TRBV28 and TRBJ2-7, with D possibly being TRBD2 (6 bases). The CDR3 consists of 14 residues. V shed 6 bases and J shed 2 bases, with 14 bases lying between them. Germline V CDR1 and CDR2: MDHEN, SYDVKM. The chain's CDR3 is CASRGLDSTYEQYF. As DNA, the CDR3 is TGTGCCAGCAGGGGACTTGACAGCACCTACGAGCAGTACTTC.

The chain has TRBV18 and TRBJ2-3; possibly TRBD2 for D (6 bases). CDR3 length: 15 amino acids. Germline values: CDR1 KGHSH, CDR2 LQKENI. V lost 6 bases and J lost 0, with 13 bases in between. CDR3 nucleotide sequence: TGTGCCAGCTCGTCCACCGGAGGGAGCACAGATACGCAGTATTTT. It is translated as CASSSTGGSTDTQYF.

The CDR3 reads CASSKKKWGQDGGNQPQHF. CDR3 DNA sequence: TGTGCCAGCAGCAAAAAAAAATGGGGACAGGATGGAGGCAATCAGCCCCAGCATTTT. The rearrangement joins TRBV21-1 to TRBJ1-5; no check of the table's D call, TRBD1, against the DNA was made. TRBV21-1 is labeled a pseudogene. This CDR3 has 19 amino acids.

The chain has TRBV7-2 and TRBJ1-1, with a possible D match to TRBD1 (6 bases). From germline, CDR1 is SGHTA and CDR2 FQGNSA. The CDR3 covers 13 residues. Trimming took off 5 bases at V and 7 bases at J, with 14 bases between the two ends. The CDR3 coding sequence is TGTGCCAGCAGCCTAGAACAGGGTAGTGAAGCTTTCTTT. This gives the protein CASSLEQGSEAFF.

This chain connects TRBV5-5 to TRBJ1-2; TRBD1 aligns across 7 bases. After removal of 1 base from V and 6 bases from J, the junction contained 3 bases not matched to a gene. Looked up from germline, CDR1 is SGHKS and CDR2 is YYEKEE (reference sequence). CDR3 length: 13 residues. In DNA form, the CDR3 reads TGTGCCAGCAGCTTGCGAGGGGGCGATGGCTACACCTTC. It codes for CASSLRGGDGYTF.

In DNA, the CDR3 is TGTGCCAGCAGCTTAAAGGGCGCGGGGACTGAAGCTTTCTTT. It is translated as CASSLKGAGTEAFF. The chain recombines TRBV7-9 with TRBJ1-1; no reliable D call. This CDR3 has 14 amino acids. V was clipped by 2 bases and J by 5 bases, with 12 bases between them. CDR1 and CDR2 from the germline V gene are SEHNR and FQNEAQ (reference sequence).